This T cell receptor (beta chain) comes out of a study of long-term antiretroviral therapy in people with HIV. Overall study results and limits: Clonal expansions arising prior to ART prevailed in the repertoire at every time point.

There are a few counts of this clone. What it recognizes is unknown. Only United States sites treated participants with HIV. immunoSEQ v3.0 was run at survey level. TCRdb's table, derived via immunoSEQ multiplex PCR, lists solely in-frame clones and lacks some. The sample has 10,000 to 12,000 clones, roughly 80% seen once. The CDR3 is made up of 17 amino acids. Trimming took 6 bases from V and 4 from J; bases not matched to a gene: 9. Germline loops: CDR1 SNHLY, CDR2 FYNNEI. The origin of this receptor is a man aged 40-49 years with HIV. The starting material was unsorted PBMCs, obtained 1.2 years after starting antiretroviral therapy. The rearrangement uses TRBV2 and TRBJ2-3; the match to TRBD2 covers 14 bases. CDR3 sequence: CASRTSGGARSSDTQYF. The CDR3 DNA is TGTGCCAGCAGGACTAGCGGGGGGGCCCGGTCCTCAGATACGCAGTATTTT.